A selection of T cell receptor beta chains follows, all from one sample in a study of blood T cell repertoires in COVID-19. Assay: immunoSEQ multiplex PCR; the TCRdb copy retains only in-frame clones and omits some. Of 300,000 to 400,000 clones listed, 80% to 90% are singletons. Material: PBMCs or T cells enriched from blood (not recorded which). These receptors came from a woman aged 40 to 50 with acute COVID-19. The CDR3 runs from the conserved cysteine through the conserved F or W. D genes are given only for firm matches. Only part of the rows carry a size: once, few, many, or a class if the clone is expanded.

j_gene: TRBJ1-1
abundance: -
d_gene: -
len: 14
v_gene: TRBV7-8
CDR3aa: CASSRGQLEAEAFF
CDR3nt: TGTGCCAGCAGCCGAGGGCAGCTTGAGGCTGAAGCTTTCTTT

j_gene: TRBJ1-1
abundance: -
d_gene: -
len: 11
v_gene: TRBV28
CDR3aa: CASEEGTEAFF
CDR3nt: TGTGCCAGTGAGGAGGGTACTGAAGCTTTCTTT

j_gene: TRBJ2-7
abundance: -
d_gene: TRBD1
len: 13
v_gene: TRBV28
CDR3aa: CASRTGQTYEQYF
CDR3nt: TGTGCCAGCAGAACGGGACAGACCTACGAGCAGTACTTC

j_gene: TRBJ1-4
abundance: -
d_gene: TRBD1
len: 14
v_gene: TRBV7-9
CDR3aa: CASSSDRGGEKLFF
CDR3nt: TGTGCCAGCAGTTCGGACAGGGGTGGTGAAAAACTGTTTTTT

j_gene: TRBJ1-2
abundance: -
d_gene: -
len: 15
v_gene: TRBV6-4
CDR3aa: CARSGEVRFTYGYTF
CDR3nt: TGTGCCAGAAGTGGGGAGGTACGCTTTACCTATGGCTACACCTTC

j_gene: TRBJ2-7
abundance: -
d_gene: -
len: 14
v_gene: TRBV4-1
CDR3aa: CASSQDRTAYEQYF
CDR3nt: TGCGCCAGCAGCCAAGATCGGACAGCCTACGAGCAGTACTTC

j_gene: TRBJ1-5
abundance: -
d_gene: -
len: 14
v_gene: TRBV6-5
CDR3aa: CASSRQKSNQPQHF
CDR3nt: TGTGCCAGCAGTCGACAGAAGAGCAATCAGCCCCAGCATTTT

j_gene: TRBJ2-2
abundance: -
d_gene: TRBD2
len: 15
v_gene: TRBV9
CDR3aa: CASSVKLAGPGELFF
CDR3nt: TGTGCCAGCAGCGTAAAACTAGCGGGACCCGGGGAGCTGTTTTTT

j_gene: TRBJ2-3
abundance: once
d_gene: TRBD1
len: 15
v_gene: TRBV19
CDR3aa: CASSRRDRGIDTQYF
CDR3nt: TGTGCCAGTAGTCGCCGGGACAGGGGCATCGATACGCAGTATTTT

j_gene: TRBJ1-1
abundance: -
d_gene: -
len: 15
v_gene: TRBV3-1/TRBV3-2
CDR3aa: CASSQGGTVGTEAFF
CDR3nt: TGTGCCAGCAGCCAAGGAGGGACTGTAGGGACTGAAGCTTTCTTT

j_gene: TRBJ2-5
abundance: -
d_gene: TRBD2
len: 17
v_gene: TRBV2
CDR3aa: CASSYPTSGGRGETQYF
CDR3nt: TGTGCCAGCAGTTACCCGACTAGCGGGGGGCGCGGTGAGACCCAGTACTTC

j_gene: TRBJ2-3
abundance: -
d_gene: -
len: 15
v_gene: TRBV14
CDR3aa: CASSLQLASTDTQYF
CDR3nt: TGTGCCAGCAGCCTCCAACTAGCTAGCACAGATACGCAGTATTTT

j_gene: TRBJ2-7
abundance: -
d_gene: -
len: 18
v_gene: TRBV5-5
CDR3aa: CASSVWTGLARRAHEQYF
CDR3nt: TGTGCCAGCAGCGTGTGGACAGGACTAGCTCGGAGGGCACACGAGCAGTACTTC

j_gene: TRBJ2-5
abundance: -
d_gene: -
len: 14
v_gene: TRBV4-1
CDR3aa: CASSQARGLETQYF
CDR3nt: TGCGCCAGCAGCCAAGCGAGGGGACTAGAGACCCAGTACTTC

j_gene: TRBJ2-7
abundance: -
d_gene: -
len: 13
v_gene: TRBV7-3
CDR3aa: CASSLQQVNEQYF
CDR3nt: TGTGCCAGCAGCCTCCAACAGGTGAACGAGCAGTACTTC

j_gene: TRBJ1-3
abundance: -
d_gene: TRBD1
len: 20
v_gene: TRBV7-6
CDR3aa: CASRRDRGPFHRGSGNTIYF
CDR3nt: TGTGCCAGCCGGCGGGACAGGGGACCTTTCCACAGAGGCTCTGGAAACACCATATATTTT

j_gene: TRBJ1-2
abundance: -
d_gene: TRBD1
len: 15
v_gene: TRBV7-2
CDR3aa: CASSSTGQGAGGYTF
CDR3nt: TGTGCCAGCAGCTCCACCGGACAGGGGGCGGGGGGCTACACCTTC

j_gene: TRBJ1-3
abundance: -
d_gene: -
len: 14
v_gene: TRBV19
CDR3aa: CASSYGGSGNTIYF
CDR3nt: TGTGCCAGTAGTTACGGGGGTTCAGGAAACACCATATATTTT

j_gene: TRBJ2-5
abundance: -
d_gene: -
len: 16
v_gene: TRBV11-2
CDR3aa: CASSPSLTSGVETQYF
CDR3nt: TGTGCCAGCAGCCCCAGCCTGACTTCGGGGGTAGAGACCCAGTACTTC

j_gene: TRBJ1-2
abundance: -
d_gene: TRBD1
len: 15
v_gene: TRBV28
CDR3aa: CASRTTGTANYGYTF
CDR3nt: TGTGCCAGCCGAACGACCGGGACAGCTAACTATGGCTACACCTTC

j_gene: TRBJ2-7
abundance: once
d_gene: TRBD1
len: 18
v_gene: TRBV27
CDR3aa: CASSLGAGGPPSSYEQYF
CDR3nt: TGTGCCAGCAGTTTGGGGGCAGGGGGCCCGCCTAGCTCCTACGAGCAGTACTTC

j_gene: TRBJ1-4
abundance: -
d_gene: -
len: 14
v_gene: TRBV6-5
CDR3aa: CASSKTAFNEKLFF
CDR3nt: TGTGCCAGCAGTAAGACAGCTTTTAATGAAAAACTGTTTTTT

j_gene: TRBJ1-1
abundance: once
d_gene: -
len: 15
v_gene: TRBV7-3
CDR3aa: CASSPAGGRNTEAFF
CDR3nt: TGTGCCAGCAGCCCCGCGGGTGGGCGGAACACTGAAGCTTTCTTT

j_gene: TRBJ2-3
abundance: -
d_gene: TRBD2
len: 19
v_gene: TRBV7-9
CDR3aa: CASSLLDSEAGGLSDTQYF
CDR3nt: TGTGCCAGCAGCTTATTGGACTCGGAAGCGGGAGGCCTTTCGGATACGCAGTATTTT

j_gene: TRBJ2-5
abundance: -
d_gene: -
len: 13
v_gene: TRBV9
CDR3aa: CASSVGAKETQYF
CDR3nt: TGTGCCAGCAGCGTAGGGGCCAAAGAGACCCAGTACTTC

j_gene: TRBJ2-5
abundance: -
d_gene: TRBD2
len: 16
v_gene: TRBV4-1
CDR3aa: CASSLRAGGPEETQYF
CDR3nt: TGCGCCAGCAGCCTCCGGGCGGGGGGGCCGGAGGAGACCCAGTACTTC

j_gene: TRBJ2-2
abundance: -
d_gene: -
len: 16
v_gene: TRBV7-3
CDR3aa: CASSLIPRANTGELFF
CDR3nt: TGTGCCAGCAGCTTAATCCCCAGGGCTAACACCGGGGAGCTGTTTTTT

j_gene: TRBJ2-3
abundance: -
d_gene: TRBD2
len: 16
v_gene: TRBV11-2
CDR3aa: CASSSISGRASNTQYF
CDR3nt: TGTGCCAGCAGCTCCATTAGCGGGAGGGCCTCGAATACGCAGTATTTT

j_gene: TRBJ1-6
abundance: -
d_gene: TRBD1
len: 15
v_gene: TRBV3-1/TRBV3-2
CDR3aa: CASSQDQGANSPLHF
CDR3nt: TGTGCCAGCAGCCAAGACCAGGGGGCAAATTCACCCCTCCACTTT

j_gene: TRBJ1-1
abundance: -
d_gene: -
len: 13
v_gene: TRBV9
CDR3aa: CASSLQGYTEAFF
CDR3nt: TGTGCCAGCAGCCTACAGGGTTACACTGAAGCTTTCTTT

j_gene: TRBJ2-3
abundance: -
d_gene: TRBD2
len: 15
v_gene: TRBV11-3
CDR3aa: CASSLAGVVTDTQYF
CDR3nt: TGTGCCAGCAGCCTAGCGGGAGTTGTCACAGATACGCAGTATTTT

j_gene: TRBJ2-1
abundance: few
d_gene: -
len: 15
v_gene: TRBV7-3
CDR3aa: CASSLIGGSYNEQFF
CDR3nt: TGTGCCAGCAGCTTAATTGGCGGGTCCTACAATGAGCAGTTCTTC

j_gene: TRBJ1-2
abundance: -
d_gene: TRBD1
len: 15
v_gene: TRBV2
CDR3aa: CARFRPQGADYGYTF
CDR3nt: TGTGCCAGATTCCGACCGCAGGGGGCGGACTATGGCTACACCTTC

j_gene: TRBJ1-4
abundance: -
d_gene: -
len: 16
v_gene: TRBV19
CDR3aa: CASSIFPDSHNEKLFF
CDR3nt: TGTGCCAGTAGTATTTTCCCAGACAGCCATAATGAAAAACTGTTTTTT

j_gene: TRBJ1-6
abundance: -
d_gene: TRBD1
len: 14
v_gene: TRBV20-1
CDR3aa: CSASIAGQGSPLHF
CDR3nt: TGCAGTGCTAGTATCGCAGGACAGGGGTCACCCCTCCACTTT

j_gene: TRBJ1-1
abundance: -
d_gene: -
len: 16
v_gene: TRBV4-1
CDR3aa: CASSQGPLRQHTEAFF
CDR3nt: TGCGCCAGCAGCCAAGGTCCCCTTAGACAGCACACTGAAGCTTTCTTT

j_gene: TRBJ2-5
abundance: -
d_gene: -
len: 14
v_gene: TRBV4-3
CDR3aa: CASSQNAGQETQYF
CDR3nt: TGCGCCAGCAGCCAAAACGCAGGCCAAGAGACCCAGTACTTC

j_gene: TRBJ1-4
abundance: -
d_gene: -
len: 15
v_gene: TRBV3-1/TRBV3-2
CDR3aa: CASSPSRGVSEKLFF
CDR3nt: TGTGCCAGCAGCCCAAGTCGGGGGGTCAGTGAAAAACTGTTTTTT

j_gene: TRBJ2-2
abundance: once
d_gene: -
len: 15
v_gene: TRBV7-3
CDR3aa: CASSLARENTGELFF
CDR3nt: TGTGCCAGCAGCCTAGCTCGGGAGAACACCGGGGAGCTGTTTTTT

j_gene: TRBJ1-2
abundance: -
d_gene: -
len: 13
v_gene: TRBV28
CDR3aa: CASSLGQGNGYTF
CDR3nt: TGTGCCAGCAGTTTGGGGCAGGGAAATGGCTACACCTTC

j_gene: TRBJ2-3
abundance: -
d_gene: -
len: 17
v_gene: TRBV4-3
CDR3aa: CASSQLGKGFGIDTQYF
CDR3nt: TGCGCCAGCAGCCAACTAGGGAAGGGGTTTGGGATAGATACGCAGTATTTT

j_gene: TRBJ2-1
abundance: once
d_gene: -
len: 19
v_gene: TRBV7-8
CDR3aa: CASSLARGEGGRRYNEQFF
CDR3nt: TGTGCCAGCAGCTTAGCCAGGGGGGAAGGCGGGAGGCGTTACAATGAGCAGTTCTTC

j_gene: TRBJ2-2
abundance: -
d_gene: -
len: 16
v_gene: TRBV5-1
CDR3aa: CASSLRSGTNTGELFF
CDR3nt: TGCGCCAGCAGCTTGCGATCAGGGACAAACACCGGGGAGCTGTTTTTT

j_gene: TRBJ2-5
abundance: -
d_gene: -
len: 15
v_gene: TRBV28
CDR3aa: CASSSPTGYQETQYF
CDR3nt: TGTGCCAGCAGTTCACCCACAGGGTACCAAGAGACCCAGTACTTC

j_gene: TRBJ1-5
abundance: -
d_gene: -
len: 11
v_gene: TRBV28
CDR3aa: CASTGGQPQHF
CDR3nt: TGTGCCAGCACCGGCGGACAGCCCCAGCATTTT

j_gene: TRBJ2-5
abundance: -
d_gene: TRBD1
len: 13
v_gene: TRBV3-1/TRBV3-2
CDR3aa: CASSHRGPGTQYF
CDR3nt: TGTGCCAGCAGCCATAGGGGGCCGGGGACCCAGTACTTC

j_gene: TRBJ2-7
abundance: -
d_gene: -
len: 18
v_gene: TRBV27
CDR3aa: CASSFRQTKREETYEQYF
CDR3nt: TGTGCCAGCAGTTTTCGCCAAACTAAAAGGGAGGAGACCTACGAGCAGTACTTC

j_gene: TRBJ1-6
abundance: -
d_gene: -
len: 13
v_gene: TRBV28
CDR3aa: CASSLPPQSPLHF
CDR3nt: TGTGCCAGCAGTTTACCGCCACAATCACCCCTCCACTTT

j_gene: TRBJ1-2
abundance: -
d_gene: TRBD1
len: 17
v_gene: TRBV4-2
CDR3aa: CASSQDRTGGTNYGYTF
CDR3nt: TGTGCCAGCAGCCAAGACCGGACAGGGGGCACCAACTATGGCTACACCTTC

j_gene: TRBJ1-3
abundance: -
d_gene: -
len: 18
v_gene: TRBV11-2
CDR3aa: CASSLRTLKGISGNTIYF
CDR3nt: TGTGCCAGCAGCTTAAGGACTTTAAAAGGGATCTCTGGAAACACCATATATTTT

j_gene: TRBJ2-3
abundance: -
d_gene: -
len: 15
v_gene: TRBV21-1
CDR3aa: CASSKEGQDYDTQYF
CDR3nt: TGTGCCAGCAGCAAAGAAGGTCAGGATTATGATACGCAGTATTTT

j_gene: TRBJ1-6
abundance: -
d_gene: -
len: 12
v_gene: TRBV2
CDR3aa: CASSDVNSPLHF
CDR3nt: TGTGCCAGCAGTGACGTCAATTCACCCCTCCACTTT